This entry concerns a single T cell receptor beta chain. Its target is not known. These data come from a study of blood T cells in healthy people across ages. Findings and limits, study-wide: Long-lived donors had more naive CD4+ cells and higher diversity than aged donors. While age rose, TCR beta diversity per million T cells dropped in a roughly linear way.

Alongside a J-beta primer mix, a sample-barcoded 5' primer served in a second PCR lasting about 7 to 12 cycles. TCRdb fed the 5' RACE reads into MiXCR, producing one record per CDR3 protein. This sample has about 1.5 million distinct CDR3 sequences, with 42% found just once. The germline V and J ends were trimmed by 6 bases and 4 bases, with 9 bases remaining between them. CDR3 length: 13 residues. Sequencing was done on a sample of blood. This TCR was sampled from a woman aged 18-29 years in good health. The chain joins TRBV12-3 or TRBV12-4 to TRBJ1-4; the D is unclear. In DNA, the CDR3 is TGTGCCAGCAGGTGGAGGGATAATGAAAAACTGTTTTTT. Protein product: CASRWRDNEKLFF.